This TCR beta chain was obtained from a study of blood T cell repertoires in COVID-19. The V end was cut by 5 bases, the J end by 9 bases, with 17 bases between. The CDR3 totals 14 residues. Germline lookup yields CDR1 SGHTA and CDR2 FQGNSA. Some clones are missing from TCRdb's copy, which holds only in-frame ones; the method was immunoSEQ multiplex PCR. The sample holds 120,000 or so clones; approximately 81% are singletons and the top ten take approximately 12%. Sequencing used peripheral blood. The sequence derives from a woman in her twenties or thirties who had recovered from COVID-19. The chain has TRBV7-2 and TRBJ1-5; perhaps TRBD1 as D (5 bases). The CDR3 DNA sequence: TGTGCCAGCAGCCTCGACAGTGGCCCTAGGCCCCAGCATTTT. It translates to CASSLDSGPRPQHF.